These 10 T cell receptor beta chains were sequenced from one sample in a study of patients and donors after allogeneic stem cell transplantation. Each CDR3 protein is one row after TCRdb ran MiXCR on the RT-PCR reads. The table has roughly 960,000 distinct CDR3 sequences, around 17% seen once. Sequenced: blood, either unsorted or a sorted T cell fraction (not recorded which). The source of these receptors is a human donor who was either an allogeneic HSCT recipient or a stem cell or donor lymphocyte infusion donor (not recorded which). It is not recorded whose cells these are; they may come from a transplant donor.

This clonotype was seen ten or more times. The chain recombines TRBV20-1 with TRBJ2-1; 7 bases fit TRBD2. This CDR3 contains 16 residues. The junction had 14 bases not matched to a gene; V was cut back by 6 bases and J by 3 bases. From germline, CDR1 is DFQATT and CDR2 SNEGSKA (reference sequence). The CDR3 loop reads CSASNPSGMSYNEQFF. In nucleotides, the CDR3 is TGCAGTGCCAGCAATCCTAGCGGAATGAGCTACAATGAGCAGTTCTTC.

The chain employs TRBV29-1 and TRBJ1-2, with D maybe TRBD1 (5 bases). V lost 8 bases and J lost 8, with 21 bases in between. The CDR3 consists of 13 residues. Per the germline V gene, CDR1 is SQVTM and CDR2 is ANQGSEA. In nucleotides, the CDR3 is TGCAGCCTTACCGGGACGGAGCATTCGGGCTACACCTTC. It codes for CSLTGTEHSGYTF.

This clonotype was detected a few times. V is TRBV24-1 and J is TRBJ1-1, with TRBD1 as a possible D gene (5 bases). CDR3 length: 18 residues. Trimming cost V 7 bases and J 0 bases, with 23 bases left between them. Germline V gene sequence: CDR1 KGHDR, CDR2 SFDVKD. The CDR3 DNA reads TGTGCCACCAGGGGTTTTTCCAGGGACCAGTTGATGAACACTGAAGCTTTCTTT. Amino acids: CATRGFSRDQLMNTEAFF.

V usage is TRBV3-1 and J usage is TRBJ2-5, with 9 nucleotides matching TRBD1. Looked up from germline, CDR1 is LGHDT and CDR2 is YNNKEL (reference sequence). Trimming at V came to 3 bases and at J to 0 bases, leaving 8 bases not matched to a gene. The CDR3 covers 17 residues. CDR3 protein: CASSHEFGQGYQETQYF. CDR3 nucleotide sequence: TGTGCCAGCAGCCATGAGTTTGGACAGGGGTACCAAGAGACCCAGTACTTC.

The chain is built from TRBV5-6 and TRBJ2-5; D not resolved. This CDR3 comprises 13 residues. Germline-derived CDR1 and CDR2 are SGHDT and YYEEEE. The germline V and J ends were trimmed by 0 bases and 4 bases, with 7 bases remaining between them. This chain's CDR3 is CASSLGVSETQYF. DNA of the CDR3: TGTGCCAGCAGCTTGGGGGTGTCAGAGACCCAGTACTTC.

The chain carries TRBV6-2 or TRBV6-3 and TRBJ2-7; TRBD1 matches at 10 bases. CDR1 and CDR2 from the germline V gene are MNHEY and SVGEGT. V trimming: 7 bases; J trimming: 5 bases; junction bases outside the gene matches: 8. This CDR3 region has 14 residues. The CDR3 nucleotides read TGTGCCAGCAAACCGGGACAGGGGATCCACGAGCAGTACTTC. Protein product: CASKPGQGIHEQYF.

This clonotype was seen a handful of times. V and J are TRBV21-1 and TRBJ1-2. TRBV21-1 is listed as a pseudogene. The CDR3 consists of 15 residues. CDR3 amino acids: CASSKGELVVYGYTF. The CDR3 bases are TGTGCCAGCAGCAAGGGAGAGTTGGTGGTCTATGGCTACACCTTC.

The sample holds many counts of this clonotype. J is TRBJ2-3 and V is TRBV25-1; D gene uncertain. The CDR3 is made up of 12 amino acids. Germline V gene sequence: CDR1 MGHDK, CDR2 SYGVNS. V lost 3 bases to trimming and J lost 7 bases, with 8 bases between them. DNA of the CDR3: TGTGCCAGCAGTGACCCAGAGTATACGCAGTATTTT. This translates into CASSDPEYTQYF.

The V gene is TRBV9, the J gene TRBJ2-7; possible D gene TRBD2, 6 bases. Trimming took off 1 base at V and 7 bases at J, with 9 bases between the two ends. The CDR3 totals 12 residues. Germline CDR1 is SGDLS and CDR2 is YYNGEE. The CDR3 sequence: CASSVRLGEQYF. The CDR3 DNA reads as TGTGCCAGCAGCGTACGACTAGGGGAGCAGTACTTC.

This clonotype was seen only a few times. The gene calls are TRBV5-1 and TRBJ2-7; no clear D. The CDR3 spans 13 residues. The V and J ends lost 4 bases and 2 bases respectively, with 10 bases between them. CDR1 and CDR2 from the germline V gene are SGHRS and YFSETQ. CDR3 DNA: TGCGCCAGCAGCGAATCGAGACCCTACGAGCAGTACTTC. This gives the protein CASSESRPYEQYF.